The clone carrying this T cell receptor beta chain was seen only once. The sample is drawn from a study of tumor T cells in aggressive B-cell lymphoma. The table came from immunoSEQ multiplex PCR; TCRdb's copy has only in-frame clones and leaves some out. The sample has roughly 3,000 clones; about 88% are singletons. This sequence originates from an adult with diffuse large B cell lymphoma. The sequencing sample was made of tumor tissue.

The CDR3 spells CASSLRQGSGNTIYF. The CDR3 DNA is TGTGCCAGCAGTTTAAGGCAGGGCTCTGGAAACACCATATATTTT. The chain employs TRBV27 and TRBJ1-3; possibly TRBD1 for D (5 bases). Germline values: CDR1 MNHEY, CDR2 SMNVEV (reference sequence). The CDR3 sequence is 15 residues long. V lost 2 bases to trimming and J lost 0 bases, with 8 bases between them.